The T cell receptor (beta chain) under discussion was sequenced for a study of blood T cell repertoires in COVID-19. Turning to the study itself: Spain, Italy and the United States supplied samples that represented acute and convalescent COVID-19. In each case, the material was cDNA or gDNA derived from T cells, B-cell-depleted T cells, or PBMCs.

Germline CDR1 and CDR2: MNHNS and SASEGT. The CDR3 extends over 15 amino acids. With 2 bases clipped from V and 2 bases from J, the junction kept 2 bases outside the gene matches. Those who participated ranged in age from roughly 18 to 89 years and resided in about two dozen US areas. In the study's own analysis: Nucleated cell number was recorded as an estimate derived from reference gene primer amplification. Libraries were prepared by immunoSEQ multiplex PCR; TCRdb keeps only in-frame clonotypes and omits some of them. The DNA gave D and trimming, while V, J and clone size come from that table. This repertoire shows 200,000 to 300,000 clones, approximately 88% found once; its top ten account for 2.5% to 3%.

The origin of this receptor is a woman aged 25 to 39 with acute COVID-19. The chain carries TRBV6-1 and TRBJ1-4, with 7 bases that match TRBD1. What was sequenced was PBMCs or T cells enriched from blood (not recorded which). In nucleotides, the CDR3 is TGTGCCAGCAGTGAAACAGGGGTGACTAATGAAAAACTGTTTTTT. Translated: CASSETGVTNEKLFF.